Here is one T cell receptor beta chain with its context. The source of the sample is a study of blood T cell repertoires in COVID-19. Background on the study: The United States, Italy and Spain supplied acute and convalescent COVID-19 samples. From T cells, B-cell-depleted T cells, or PBMCs came the material, which was cDNA or gDNA.

Trimming cost V 5 bases and J 4 bases; bases outside gene matches: 5. This CDR3 comprises 15 residues. Germline V CDR1 and CDR2: LNHDA, SQIVND (reference sequence). Original processing methods: Estimation of nucleated cell counts relied on the amplification of reference gene primers. The repertoire was sequenced with immunoSEQ multiplex PCR; TCRdb's copy has only in-frame clones and lacks some. V and J calls and clone size come straight from that table; D and trimming were deduced from the DNA. The table records about 110,000 clones, 88% of them present only once. Material: peripheral blood. The origin of this receptor is a human donor in a cohort sampled during active COVID-19. The chain carries TRBV19 and TRBJ2-2, with TRBD1 matching 9 bases. CDR3 coding DNA: TGTGCCAGTAGTTACAGGGGGCATAGCACCGGGGAGCTGTTTTTT. Protein sequence: CASSYRGHSTGELFF.